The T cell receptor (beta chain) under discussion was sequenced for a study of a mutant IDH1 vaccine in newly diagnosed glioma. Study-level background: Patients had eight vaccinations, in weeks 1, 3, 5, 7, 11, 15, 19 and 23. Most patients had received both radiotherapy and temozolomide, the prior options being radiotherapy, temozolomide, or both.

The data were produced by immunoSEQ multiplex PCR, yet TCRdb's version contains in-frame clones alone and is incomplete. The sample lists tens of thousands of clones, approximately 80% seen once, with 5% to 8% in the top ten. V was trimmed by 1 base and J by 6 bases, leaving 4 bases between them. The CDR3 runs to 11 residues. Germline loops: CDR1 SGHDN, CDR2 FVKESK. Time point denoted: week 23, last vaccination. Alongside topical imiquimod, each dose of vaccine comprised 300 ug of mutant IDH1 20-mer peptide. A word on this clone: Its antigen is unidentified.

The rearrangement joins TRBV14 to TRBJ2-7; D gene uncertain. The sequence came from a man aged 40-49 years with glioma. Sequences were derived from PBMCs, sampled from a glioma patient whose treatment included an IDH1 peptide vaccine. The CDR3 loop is CASSQALEQYF. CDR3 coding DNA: TGTGCCAGCAGCCAAGCTCTCGAGCAGTACTTC.